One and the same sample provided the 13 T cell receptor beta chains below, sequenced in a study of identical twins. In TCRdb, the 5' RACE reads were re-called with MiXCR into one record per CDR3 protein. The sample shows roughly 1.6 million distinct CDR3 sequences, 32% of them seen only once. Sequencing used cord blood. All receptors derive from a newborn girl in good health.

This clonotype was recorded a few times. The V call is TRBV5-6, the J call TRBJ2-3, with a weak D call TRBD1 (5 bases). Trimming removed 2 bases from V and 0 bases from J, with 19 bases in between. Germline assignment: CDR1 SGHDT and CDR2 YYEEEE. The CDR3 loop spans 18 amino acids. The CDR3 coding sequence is TGTGCCAGCAGCTTCCGCTTGGGGCCCCTCTATAGCACAGATACGCAGTATTTT. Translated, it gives CASSFRLGPLYSTDTQYF.

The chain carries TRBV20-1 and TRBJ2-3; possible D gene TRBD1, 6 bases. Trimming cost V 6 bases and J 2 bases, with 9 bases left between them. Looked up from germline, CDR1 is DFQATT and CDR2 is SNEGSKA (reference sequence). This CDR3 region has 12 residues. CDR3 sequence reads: CSAWTVTDTQYF. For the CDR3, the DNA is TGCAGTGCGTGGACAGTCACAGATACGCAGTATTTT.

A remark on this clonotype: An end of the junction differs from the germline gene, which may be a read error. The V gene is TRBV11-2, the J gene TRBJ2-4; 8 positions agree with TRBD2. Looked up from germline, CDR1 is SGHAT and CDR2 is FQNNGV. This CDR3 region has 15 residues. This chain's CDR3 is CASSRGGRLKDIQYF. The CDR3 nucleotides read TGTGCCAGCTCCCGGGGGGGGAGACTCAAAGACATTCAGTACTTC.

The CDR3 here is CASSPGPEDGYTF. Here the CDR3 DNA reads TGTGCCAGCAGCCCGGGGCCCGAGGATGGCTACACCTTC. The rearrangement joins TRBV4-2 to TRBJ1-2; possible D gene TRBD1, 5 bases. V was pared by 4 bases and J by 6 bases, with 12 bases between. Germline CDR1 reads LGHNA; CDR2 reads YNFKEQ. The CDR3 is made up of 13 amino acids.

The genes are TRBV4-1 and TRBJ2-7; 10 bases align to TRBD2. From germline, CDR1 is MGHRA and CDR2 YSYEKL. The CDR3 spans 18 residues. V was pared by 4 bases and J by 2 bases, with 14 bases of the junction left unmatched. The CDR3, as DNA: TGCGCCAGCAGCCGACTGCCGGGACTAGCGAGGGTAACCTACGAGCAGTACTTC. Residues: CASSRLPGLARVTYEQYF.

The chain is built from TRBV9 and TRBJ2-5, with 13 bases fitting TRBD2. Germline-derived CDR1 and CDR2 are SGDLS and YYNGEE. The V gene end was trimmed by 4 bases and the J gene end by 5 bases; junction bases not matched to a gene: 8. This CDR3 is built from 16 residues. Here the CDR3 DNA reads TGTGCCAGCAGCCCTGGACTAGCGGGAGAGGGTGAGACCCAGTACTTC. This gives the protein CASSPGLAGEGETQYF.

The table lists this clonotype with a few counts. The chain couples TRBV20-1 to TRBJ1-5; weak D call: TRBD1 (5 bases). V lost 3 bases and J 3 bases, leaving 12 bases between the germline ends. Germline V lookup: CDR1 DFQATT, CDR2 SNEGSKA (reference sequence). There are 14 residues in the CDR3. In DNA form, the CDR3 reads TGCAGTGCTAGCGGGGCAGGGCCCAATCAGCCCCAGCATTTT. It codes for CSASGAGPNQPQHF.

The CDR3 spells CAISVEIEETQYF. The CDR3 coding sequence is TGTGCCATCAGTGTAGAAATAGAAGAGACCCAGTACTTC. The gene calls are TRBV10-3 and TRBJ2-5; D remains ambiguous. CDR3 size: 13 residues. Germline V lookup: CDR1 ENHRY, CDR2 SYGVKD. The V end lost 4 bases, the J end lost 3 bases, and 9 bases lay between the germline ends.

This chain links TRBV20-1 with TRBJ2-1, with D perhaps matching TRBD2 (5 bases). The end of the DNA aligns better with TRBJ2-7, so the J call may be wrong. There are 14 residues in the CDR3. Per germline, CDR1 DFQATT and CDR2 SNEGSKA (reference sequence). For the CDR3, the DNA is TGCAGTGCTAGAGACCCTAGCTCCTACAATGAGCAGTACTTC. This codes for CSARDPSSYNEQYF.

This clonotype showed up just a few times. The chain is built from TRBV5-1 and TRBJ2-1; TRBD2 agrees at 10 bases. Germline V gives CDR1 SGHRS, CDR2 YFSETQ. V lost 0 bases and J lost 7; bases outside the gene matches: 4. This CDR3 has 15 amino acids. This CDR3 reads CASSLAAGGLNEQFF. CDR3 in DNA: TGCGCCAGCAGCTTGGCAGCGGGAGGGCTTAATGAGCAGTTCTTC.

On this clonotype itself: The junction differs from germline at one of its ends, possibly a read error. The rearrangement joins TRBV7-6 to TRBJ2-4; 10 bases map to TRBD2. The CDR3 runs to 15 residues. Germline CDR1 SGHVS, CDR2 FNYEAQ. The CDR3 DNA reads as TGTGCCAGCAGCTTACTAGCGGGGGCCAAAAACATTCGGTACTTC. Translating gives CASSLLAGAKNIRYF.

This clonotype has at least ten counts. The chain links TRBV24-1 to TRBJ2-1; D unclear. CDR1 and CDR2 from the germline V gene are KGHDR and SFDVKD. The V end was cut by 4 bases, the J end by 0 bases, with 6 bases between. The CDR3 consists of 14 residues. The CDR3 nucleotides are TGTGCCACCAGTGACTCGAGCTCCTACAATGAGCAGTTCTTC. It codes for CATSDSSSYNEQFF.

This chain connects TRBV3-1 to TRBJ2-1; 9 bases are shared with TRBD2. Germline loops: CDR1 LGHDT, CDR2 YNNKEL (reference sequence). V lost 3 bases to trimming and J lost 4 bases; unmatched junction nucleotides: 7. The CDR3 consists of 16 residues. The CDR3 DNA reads TGTGCCAGCAGCCAGTATAGCGGGAGTTCGTACAATGAGCAGTTCTTC. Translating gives CASSQYSGSSYNEQFF.